These 29 T cell receptor beta chains were all obtained from the same sample, sequenced in a study of CD8 T cells in ankylosing spondylitis. One entry per CDR3 protein results from TCRdb running MiXCR on the 5' RACE reads. The sample records 350,000 to 400,000 distinct CDR3 sequences, 20% being singletons. Sequenced input: blood, either unsorted or a sorted T cell fraction (not recorded which). The source of these receptors is a male donor with ankylosing spondylitis or in good health (not recorded which).

This clonotype has just a few counts. The J gene is TRBJ2-1, the V gene TRBV29-1, with D possibly TRBD1 on 6 matching bases. Germline CDR1 SQVTM, CDR2 ANQGSEA. Between the trimmed V and J ends, which lost 7 bases and 5 bases, there was a span of 15 bases. CDR3 length: 13 amino acids. Here the CDR3 DNA reads TGCAGCGGACAGGATGGGCCTAACAATGAGCAGTTCTTC. It encodes CSGQDGPNNEQFF.

This clonotype was seen a handful of times. CDR3 amino acids: CASSEPDGFTYEQYF. Here the CDR3 DNA reads TGTGCCAGCAGTGAGCCGGACGGATTCACCTACGAGCAGTACTTC. The rearrangement links TRBV6-1 to TRBJ2-7, with no clear D. Trimming took 3 bases from V and 2 from J, leaving 14 bases between them. The CDR3 is 15 residues long. Germline CDR1 reads MNHNS; CDR2 reads SASEGT.

This chain links TRBV9 with TRBJ1-6; perhaps TRBD1 as D (6 bases). The V end lost 6 bases, the J end lost 9 bases, and 16 bases lay between the germline ends. CDR3 length equals 14 residues. The V gene's germline CDR1 is SGDLS and CDR2 YYNGEE. The CDR3 coding sequence is TGTGCCAGCACGACCGGACAGAAGGGTTCACCCCTCCACTTT. Protein product: CASTTGQKGSPLHF. Supplemented by reference TRBV9 and TRBJ1-6, the full variable domain reads DSGVTQTPKHLITATGQRVTLRCSPRSGDLSVYWYQQSLDQGLQFLIQYYNGEERAKGNILERFSAQQFPDLHSELNLSSLELGDSALYFCASTTGQKGSPLHFGNGTRLTVT.

V and J are TRBV7-8 and TRBJ1-2; unclear D gene. The length of the CDR3 is 14 residues. Germline V gene data show CDR1 as SGHVS and CDR2 as FQNEAQ. V lost 1 base, J lost 1 base, and 7 bases lay in between. This CDR3 reads CASSLESNNYGYTF. Here the CDR3 DNA reads TGTGCCAGCAGCTTAGAGAGCAATAACTATGGCTACACCTTC.

This chain joins TRBV11-1 and TRBJ2-7; D is perhaps TRBD1 (5 bases). Germline values: CDR1 SGHAT, CDR2 FQDESV (reference sequence). V was cut by 3 bases and J by 2 bases, with 11 bases left in between. CDR3 size: 14 residues. The CDR3, as DNA: TGTGCCAGCAGCTTGGACATGTCCCCCTACGAGCAGTACTTC. This gives the protein CASSLDMSPYEQYF.

The chain joins TRBV12-3 or TRBV12-4 to TRBJ2-3; 8 nucleotides line up with TRBD2. With V trimmed by 7 bases and J by 0 bases, 3 bases remained unmatched. The CDR3 has 14 amino acids. CDR3 protein: CASIAGNSTDTQYF. CDR3 nucleotides: TGTGCCAGCATAGCGGGGAACAGCACAGATACGCAGTATTTT.

Only a few counts were recorded for this clonotype. CDR3 amino acids: CASSPGFGSQLAKNIQYF. CDR3 DNA sequence: TGTGCCAGCAGCCCGGGATTCGGGAGCCAATTAGCCAAAAACATTCAGTACTTC. The chain couples TRBV2 to TRBJ2-4; D may be TRBD2 (6 bases). Trimming cost V 6 bases and J 0 bases, with 21 bases left between them. CDR3 length equals 18 residues. Germline CDR1 reads SNHLY; CDR2 reads FYNNEI.

This clonotype was seen more than once but under ten times. The chain couples TRBV5-1 to TRBJ2-1; D ambiguous. The CDR3 has 15 residues. V was trimmed by 4 bases and J by 10 bases, leaving 21 bases between them. The germline V gene has CDR1 SGHRS and CDR2 YFSETQ. DNA of the CDR3: TGCGCCAGCAGCCCCAGCCTCCCCGCGATGGAGGAGCAGTTCTTC. This translates into CASSPSLPAMEEQFF.

The chain combines TRBV3-1 with TRBJ2-3; D is possibly TRBD1 (6 bases). The CDR3 has 18 residues. Germline-derived CDR1 and CDR2 are LGHDT and YNNKEL (reference sequence). Trimming pared 4 bases from V and 0 bases from J, leaving 20 bases between. The chain's CDR3 is CASSLRVSTGLSTDTQYF. The CDR3 DNA reads as TGTGCCAGCAGCCTGAGAGTCTCCACAGGGCTTAGCACAGATACGCAGTATTTT.

This clonotype was found a few times. V is TRBV7-3 and J is TRBJ2-5, with D possibly matching TRBD1 (7 bases). Germline CDR1 and CDR2: SGHTA and FQGTGA. V lost 6 bases and J 5 bases, leaving 19 bases between the germline ends. This CDR3 is built from 15 residues. The CDR3 spells CASSLKEGAWETQYF. The DNA for the CDR3 is TGTGCCAGCAGTCTGAAGGAGGGGGCCTGGGAGACCCAGTACTTC.

The V and J genes are TRBV11-2 and TRBJ1-2; D is undetermined. The CDR3 runs 15 residues. V lost 2 bases and J 1 base, leaving 11 bases between the germline ends. Germline V lookup: CDR1 SGHAT, CDR2 FQNNGV. The CDR3 sequence is CASSLIQADNYGYTF. The CDR3 bases are TGTGCCAGCAGCTTAATCCAGGCCGATAACTATGGCTACACCTTC.

The rearrangement joins TRBV6-5 to TRBJ2-1; 8 bases map to TRBD1. Germline-derived CDR1 and CDR2 are MNHEY and SVGAGI. The ends lost 0 bases at V and 5 bases at J; junction bases unmatched: 6. The CDR3 covers 16 residues. Here the CDR3 reads CASSYSMTGENNEQFF. The CDR3 region has the DNA TGTGCCAGCAGTTACTCGATGACAGGGGAAAACAATGAGCAGTTCTTC.

The chain has TRBV15 and TRBJ2-7, with 10 bases fitting TRBD1. Germline V gives CDR1 LNHNV, CDR2 YYDKDF (reference sequence). Trimming cost V 0 bases and J 6 bases; bases outside gene matches: 5. This CDR3 has 15 residues. The CDR3, as DNA: TGTGCCACCAGCAGAGATCGGGGACAGGGGCTCGAGCAGTACTTC. It codes for CATSRDRGQGLEQYF.

This clonotype was counted a few times. This sequence joins TRBV6-5 and TRBJ1-5; D is ambiguous. Trimming stripped 2 bases from V and 6 bases from J, with 8 bases between. CDR3 length: 13 amino acids. Germline lookup yields CDR1 MNHEY and CDR2 SVGAGI. The CDR3 here is CASSYQISQPQHF. The DNA of the CDR3 is TGTGCCAGCAGTTACCAAATATCTCAGCCCCAGCATTTT.

This clonotype was seen a handful of times. The chain links TRBV11-2 to TRBJ2-3, with no clear D. Germline loops: CDR1 SGHAT, CDR2 FQNNGV. CDR3 size: 15 residues. Trimming stripped 0 bases from V and 4 bases from J, with 11 bases between. CDR3 in DNA: TGTGCCAGCAGCTTAGAGGTTGGGGTTGCAGATACGCAGTATTTT. The encoded protein is CASSLEVGVADTQYF.

V usage is TRBV30 and J usage is TRBJ2-3, with D perhaps being TRBD1 or TRBD2 (5 bases each). There are 13 residues in the CDR3. V was pared by 4 bases and J by 2 bases, with 10 bases between. Germline V gives CDR1 GTSNPN, CDR2 SVGIG (reference sequence). The CDR3 sequence: CAWTEGNTDTQYF. The DNA of the CDR3 is TGTGCCTGGACTGAGGGGAACACAGATACGCAGTATTTT.

The chain couples TRBV20-1 to TRBJ1-4; possible D gene TRBD1, 6 bases. Looked up from germline, CDR1 is DFQATT and CDR2 is SNEGSKA (reference sequence). V lost 4 bases to trimming and J lost 8 bases, with 8 bases between them. The CDR3 extends over 11 amino acids. For the CDR3, the DNA is TGCAGTGCTACAGGACAGGAAAAACTGTTTTTT. It specifies CSATGQEKLFF.

The V call is TRBV29-1, the J call TRBJ2-5; D may be TRBD1 (5 bases). The CDR3 consists of 11 residues. The germline V gene has CDR1 SQVTM and CDR2 ANQGSEA. Trimming took 7 bases from V and 5 from J, leaving 11 bases between them. This CDR3 is CSGGPWETQYF. As DNA, the CDR3 is TGCAGCGGGGGCCCGTGGGAGACCCAGTACTTC.

In this sample, this clonotype turned up many times. This chain joins TRBV7-9 and TRBJ2-7; 7 bases are a match to TRBD1. This CDR3 contains 12 residues. The ends lost 2 bases at V and 5 bases at J; junction bases unmatched: 0. Germline-derived CDR1 and CDR2 are SEHNR and FQNEAQ (reference sequence). CDR3 nucleotides: TGTGCCAGCAGCTTACAGGGGGACGAGCAGTACTTC. Amino acid sequence: CASSLQGDEQYF.

This clonotype has a handful of counts. This chain joins TRBV12-3 or TRBV12-4 and TRBJ1-1, with no clear D. V lost 3 bases and J lost 2, with 13 bases in between. The CDR3 sequence is 15 residues long. The CDR3 reads CASSLWAPANTEAFF. DNA of the CDR3: TGTGCCAGCAGTTTGTGGGCTCCCGCAAACACTGAAGCTTTCTTT.

This clonotype was recorded many times. This chain joins TRBV7-9 and TRBJ2-7; D unresolved. Germline V gives CDR1 SEHNR, CDR2 FQNEAQ (reference sequence). V lost 3 bases to trimming and J lost 6 bases, with 9 bases between them. This CDR3 comprises 12 residues. CDR3 protein: CASSLIESEQYF. The CDR3 nucleotides read TGTGCCAGCAGCTTGATCGAATCCGAGCAGTACTTC. Full variable domain (outside the CDR3, taken from reference TRBV7-9 and TRBJ2-7): DTGVSQNPRHKITKRGQNVTFRCDPISEHNRLYWYRQTLGQGPEFLTYFQNEAQLEKSRLLSDRFSAERPKGSFSTLEIQRTEQGDSAMYLCASSLIESEQYFGPGTRLTVT.

The V and J genes are TRBV3-1 and TRBJ2-7; a weak D match, TRBD2 (5 bases). Germline V CDR1 and CDR2: LGHDT, YNNKEL (reference sequence). The CDR3 is 15 residues long. V lost 3 bases and J lost 0, with 12 bases in between. The CDR3 is CASSQAERNSYEQYF. The CDR3 nucleotides are TGTGCCAGCAGCCAGGCGGAGCGGAACTCCTACGAGCAGTACTTC.

In regard to this clonotype: At one of its ends the junction is not consistent with the germline gene, which may arise from a read error. This rearrangement joins TRBV5-1 to TRBJ1-1; D gene uncertain. Germline lookup yields CDR1 SGHRS and CDR2 YFSETQ. The CDR3 contains 12 residues. In nucleotides, the CDR3 is TGCGCCAGCCGCTTCGGGAACACTGAAGCTTTCTTT. Its translation is CASRFGNTEAFF.

A few counts support this clonotype. This sequence joins TRBV7-2 and TRBJ2-5; D possibly corresponds to TRBD2 (6 bases). The germline gives CDR1 SGHTA, CDR2 FQGNSA. The CDR3 is made up of 14 amino acids. V dropped 4 bases and J dropped 5 bases, with 14 bases sitting between them. The CDR3 protein is CASSSLTSWETQYF. For the CDR3, the DNA is TGTGCCAGCAGCTCCTTAACTAGCTGGGAGACCCAGTACTTC.

The chain couples TRBV5-1 to TRBJ2-3; 12 nucleotides match TRBD2. The CDR3 length is 16 residues. After removal of 2 bases from V and 2 bases from J, the junction contained 3 bases not matched to a gene. Germline V gene sequence: CDR1 SGHRS, CDR2 YFSETQ. CDR3: CASSLTSGGSTDTQYF. In DNA, the CDR3 is TGCGCCAGCAGCTTAACTAGCGGGGGGTCCACAGATACGCAGTATTTT.

The genes are TRBV12-3 or TRBV12-4 and TRBJ2-2; D may be TRBD1 (5 bases). The ends were cut back, 6 bases at V and 1 base at J, with 9 bases in the middle. The CDR3 covers 14 residues. The CDR3 loop is CASRSGQNTGELFF. The CDR3 DNA sequence: TGTGCCAGCAGATCAGGACAGAACACCGGGGAGCTGTTTTTT.

This clonotype came up a few times. The rearrangement joins TRBV7-9 to TRBJ2-1; TRBD1 might be the D (6 bases). CDR3 size: 12 residues. Germline CDR1 and CDR2: SEHNR and FQNEAQ (reference sequence). Deletions cut 1 base from V and 12 bases from J, with 10 bases between. The CDR3 nucleotides read TGTGCCAGCAGCTTAGGGACAGAGACGCAGTTCTTC. It codes for CASSLGTETQFF.

This clonotype was seen a few times. The chain has TRBV2 and TRBJ2-7; D is unclear. Germline CDR1 is SNHLY and CDR2 is FYNNEI. Trimming pared 3 bases from V and 2 bases from J, leaving 11 bases between. The CDR3 totals 14 residues. The CDR3 DNA is TGTGCCAGCAGTGATGTGTCATCCACCTACGAGCAGTACTTC. It codes for CASSDVSSTYEQYF.

This clonotype was counted between two and nine times. V gene TRBV20-1 combines with J gene TRBJ2-6; D gene ambiguous. Per the germline V gene, CDR1 is DFQATT and CDR2 is SNEGSKA (reference sequence). Deletions cut 5 bases from V and 4 bases from J, with 9 bases between. This CDR3 comprises 13 residues. CDR3 DNA: TGCAGTGCTGGCGGAGCCGGGGCCAACGTCCTGACTTTC. It yields the protein CSAGGAGANVLTF.